This is a list of T cell receptor beta chains from one sample in a study of blood T cell repertoires in COVID-19. Here immunoSEQ multiplex PCR was the method, and the copy in TCRdb shows in-frame clones only, minus some. The table lists about 350,000 clones, about nine tenths of them singletons. Sequenced sample: PBMCs or T cells enriched from blood (not recorded which). Source of these receptors: a young woman who had been exposed to COVID-19. Both conserved end residues are part of each CDR3. Fields, in order: V gene, clone size, J gene, D gene, CDR3 DNA, CDR3 protein. The D gene is left open where the match is weak. Size is stated for part of the rows, as once, few or many counts, or as a class when the clone is expanded.

V: TRBV30
size: -
J: TRBJ1-5
D: -
DNA: TGTGCCTGGAGTGTACAAGAGGGTTGGAAGCCCCAGCATTTT
CDR3: CAWSVQEGWKPQHF

V: TRBV15
size: -
J: TRBJ1-1
D: TRBD1
DNA: TGTGCCACCAGCAGGGTATTAGGACAGGACACTGAAGCTTTCTTT
CDR3: CATSRVLGQDTEAFF

V: TRBV5-1
size: -
J: TRBJ1-2
D: TRBD1
DNA: TGCGCCAGCAGCCGGCTGACAGGGGCTAACTATGGCTACACCTTC
CDR3: CASSRLTGANYGYTF

V: TRBV20-1
size: -
J: TRBJ1-5
D: -
DNA: TGCAGTGCTAGTAGCGGTTATAGCAATCAGCCCCAGCATTTT
CDR3: CSASSGYSNQPQHF

V: TRBV29-1
size: -
J: TRBJ1-2
D: -
DNA: TGCAGCGTTGAAGATCCCCTAGACTATGGCTACACCTTC
CDR3: CSVEDPLDYGYTF

V: TRBV20-1
size: -
J: TRBJ2-1
D: TRBD2
DNA: TGCAGTGCTAGTTGGTTGACGGGAGGCGGTGAGCAGTTCTTC
CDR3: CSASWLTGGGEQFF

V: TRBV19
size: -
J: TRBJ1-5
D: TRBD1
DNA: TGTGCCAGTAGATTTGACACCGGGACAGGCCAAAATCAGCCCCAGCATTTT
CDR3: CASRFDTGTGQNQPQHF

V: TRBV5-1
size: -
J: TRBJ1-2
D: -
DNA: TGCGCCAGCAGCCCGGAGGTGGACAGTTATAACTATGGCTACACCTTC
CDR3: CASSPEVDSYNYGYTF

V: TRBV12-3/TRBV12-4
size: -
J: TRBJ2-7
D: -
DNA: TGTGCCAGCAGTTTATTTGGTGGAGAAGAGCAGTACTTC
CDR3: CASSLFGGEEQYF

V: TRBV12-3/TRBV12-4
size: -
J: TRBJ2-1
D: -
DNA: TGTGCCAGCAGCCGACTAAACAATGAGCAGTTCTTC
CDR3: CASSRLNNEQFF

V: TRBV9
size: -
J: TRBJ1-4
D: TRBD1
DNA: TGTGCCAGCAGCATAGGGGGCAGGGGCGAAAAACTGTTTTTT
CDR3: CASSIGGRGEKLFF

V: TRBV5-1
size: -
J: TRBJ2-7
D: TRBD2
DNA: TGCGCCAGCAGCGACCTTTTGGGACTAGCGGGAGGAAGGAGCTCCTACGAGCAGTACTTC
CDR3: CASSDLLGLAGGRSSYEQYF

V: TRBV5-4
size: once
J: TRBJ2-2
D: TRBD2
DNA: TGTGCCAGCAGCCCCCCCACTAGCGGGCTGAACACCGGGGAGCTGTTTTTT
CDR3: CASSPPTSGLNTGELFF

V: TRBV20-1
size: -
J: TRBJ2-5
D: -
DNA: TGCAGTGCTGGGGGGTCGGAGACCCAGTACTTC
CDR3: CSAGGSETQYF

V: TRBV29-1
size: -
J: TRBJ1-4
D: -
DNA: TGCAGCGTTGGGCTCCTCGGGGGAGATGAAAAACTGTTTTTT
CDR3: CSVGLLGGDEKLFF

V: TRBV6-5
size: -
J: TRBJ1-2
D: -
DNA: TGTGCCAGCCGGAAGGGGATCGACCCGGACTATGGCTACACCTTC
CDR3: CASRKGIDPDYGYTF

V: TRBV15
size: -
J: TRBJ1-5
D: TRBD1
DNA: TGTGCCACCAGCACGACAGGGGTTAGCAATCAGCCCCAGCATTTT
CDR3: CATSTTGVSNQPQHF

V: TRBV11-2
size: -
J: TRBJ2-1
D: TRBD2
DNA: TGTGCCAGCAGCTTAGTGGGAGGGACTAGCGGATACAATGAGCAGTTCTTC
CDR3: CASSLVGGTSGYNEQFF

V: TRBV30
size: -
J: TRBJ1-1
D: -
DNA: TGTGCCTGGAGTGTGGGGTTCGGGGAATTAAACACTGAAGCTTTCTTT
CDR3: CAWSVGFGELNTEAFF

V: TRBV7-9
size: -
J: TRBJ1-1
D: TRBD1
DNA: TGTGCCAGCAGCAGTGAGCGGGGACAGGGGGTTGGAGGAGCTTTCTTT
CDR3: CASSSERGQGVGGAFF

V: TRBV2
size: -
J: TRBJ2-4
D: TRBD2
DNA: TGTGCCAGCAGCGGACTAGCGGAAGCCAAAAACATTCAGTACTTC
CDR3: CASSGLAEAKNIQYF

V: TRBV27
size: few
J: TRBJ1-1
D: -
DNA: TGTGCCAGCAGCTTGGGGGGGTCCGTGAACACTGAAGCTTTCTTT
CDR3: CASSLGGSVNTEAFF

V: TRBV28
size: -
J: TRBJ2-5
D: -
DNA: TGTGCCAGCAGAATACAAGAGACCCAGTACTTC
CDR3: CASRIQETQYF

V: TRBV20-1
size: -
J: TRBJ2-7
D: -
DNA: TGCAGTGCTGAAGGGGTTGGGGAGCAGTACTTC
CDR3: CSAEGVGEQYF

V: TRBV7-3
size: -
J: TRBJ2-3
D: TRBD2
DNA: TGTGCCAGCAGCGCTAGACTAGCGGGGTCCACAGATACGCAGTATTTT
CDR3: CASSARLAGSTDTQYF

V: TRBV5-6
size: -
J: TRBJ1-4
D: TRBD1
DNA: TGTGCCAGCAGCTGGGGGGACAGGGGGCCCCATGAAAAACTGTTTTTT
CDR3: CASSWGDRGPHEKLFF

V: TRBV30
size: -
J: TRBJ1-1
D: -
DNA: TGTGCCTGGGCCCGGTCCCCGAACGCGGACACTGAAGCTTTCTTT
CDR3: CAWARSPNADTEAFF

V: TRBV2
size: few
J: TRBJ2-2
D: -
DNA: TGTGCCAGCAAAAAGGGGCCCCACACCGGGGAGCTGTTTTTT
CDR3: CASKKGPHTGELFF

V: TRBV28
size: -
J: TRBJ2-7
D: -
DNA: TGTGCCAGCAGTTTAGGGGCAGGGGCCTACGAGCAGTACTTC
CDR3: CASSLGAGAYEQYF

V: TRBV5-1
size: -
J: TRBJ2-1
D: -
DNA: TGCGCCAGCAGCACGGCCGGGACTGAGGATGAGCAGTTCTTC
CDR3: CASSTAGTEDEQFF

V: TRBV11-3
size: -
J: TRBJ2-1
D: TRBD1
DNA: TGTGCCAGCAGCTCTGAACAGGGGAATGAGCAGTTCTTC
CDR3: CASSSEQGNEQFF

V: TRBV5-6
size: -
J: TRBJ2-5
D: TRBD2
DNA: TGTGCCACAGGACTAGCGGGAGTTGAGACCCAGTACTTC
CDR3: CATGLAGVETQYF

V: TRBV5-5
size: -
J: TRBJ1-6
D: TRBD1
DNA: TGTGCCAGCAAAGGGACAGCTAATTCACCCCTCCACTTT
CDR3: CASKGTANSPLHF

V: TRBV27
size: -
J: TRBJ2-3
D: TRBD2
DNA: TGTGCCAGCAGTCGCAGGACTAGCGGGATTTCAGATACGCAGTATTTT
CDR3: CASSRRTSGISDTQYF

V: TRBV6-5
size: few
J: TRBJ2-7
D: TRBD1
DNA: TGTGCCAGCAGTTACTACCCGGGACAGGGTTGGGACGAGCAGTACTTC
CDR3: CASSYYPGQGWDEQYF

V: TRBV4-2
size: -
J: TRBJ2-2
D: -
DNA: TGTGCCAGCAGCCAAGATAGCGGCGGAGAAAGCGGGGAGCTGTTTTTT
CDR3: CASSQDSGGESGELFF

V: TRBV28
size: -
J: TRBJ2-7
D: TRBD2
DNA: TGTGCCAGCAGTTCACTTCCAGGGACTAGCGGGAGGGCCGTTAGTGACGAGCAGTACTTC
CDR3: CASSSLPGTSGRAVSDEQYF

V: TRBV24-1
size: -
J: TRBJ2-5
D: TRBD2
DNA: TGTGCCACCAGTCATGTGGGCAGGGGAAGACTAGCGGGCCAAGAGACCCAGTACTTC
CDR3: CATSHVGRGRLAGQETQYF

V: TRBV19
size: -
J: TRBJ2-1
D: TRBD1
DNA: TGTGCCAGTAGTATCGGACAGGGGGCGTCCTTCTTC
CDR3: CASSIGQGASFF

V: TRBV5-1
size: once
J: TRBJ2-1
D: TRBD2
DNA: TGCGCCAGCAGCTTGGAGGTACTAGCGACATCCTACAATGAGCAGTTCTTC
CDR3: CASSLEVLATSYNEQFF

V: TRBV7-9
size: many
J: TRBJ1-1
D: TRBD1
DNA: TGTGCCAGCAGCTCTACTTCAGACAGGGGTGGCACTGAAGCTTTCTTT
CDR3: CASSSTSDRGGTEAFF

V: TRBV3-1/TRBV3-2
size: -
J: TRBJ2-3
D: TRBD2
DNA: TGTGCCAGCGGTGCTAGCGGGAGGGGGACAGATACGCAGTATTTT
CDR3: CASGASGRGTDTQYF

V: TRBV27
size: -
J: TRBJ2-7
D: -
DNA: TGTGCCAGCTGCCCCGAGGGCGGTATCGACTACGAGCAGTACTTC
CDR3: CASCPEGGIDYEQYF

V: TRBV9
size: -
J: TRBJ1-1
D: -
DNA: TGTGCCAGCAGCGAGACAGGAATTAATGAAGCTTTCTTT
CDR3: CASSETGINEAFF

V: TRBV19
size: -
J: TRBJ1-5
D: TRBD1
DNA: TGTGCCAGTAGCGAGCCAGGGGGCCGGGGTCAGCCCCAGCATTTT
CDR3: CASSEPGGRGQPQHF

V: TRBV28
size: -
J: TRBJ1-5
D: -
DNA: TGTGCCAGCAGTCTCCCGGGAGGGACATATAGCAATCAGCCCCAGCATTTT
CDR3: CASSLPGGTYSNQPQHF

V: TRBV28
size: -
J: TRBJ2-7
D: -
DNA: TGTGCCAGCAGTATCACCTACGAGCAGTACTTC
CDR3: CASSITYEQYF

V: TRBV18
size: -
J: TRBJ2-7
D: -
DNA: TGTGCCAGCTCACCAGGCAGGGACTACGAGCAGTACTTC
CDR3: CASSPGRDYEQYF